This entry features one TCR beta chain sequence. V was clipped by 8 bases and J by 0 bases; unmatched bases: 10. CDR3 length equals 15 residues. The V gene's germline CDR1 is GTSNPN and CDR2 SVGIG (reference sequence). The entry originates in a study of blood T cell repertoires in COVID-19. The repertoire was sequenced with immunoSEQ multiplex PCR; TCRdb's copy has only in-frame clones and lacks some. The sample carries around 250,000 clones, around 84% recorded once. The J gene is TRBJ1-3, the V gene TRBV30; 7 bases are shared with TRBD1. The sample was PBMCs or T cells enriched from blood (not recorded which). The TCR sequence derives from a woman in her 50s who had recovered from COVID-19. CDR3 bases: TGTGCCACCCACAGGGGAAGGGGCTCTGGAAACACCATATATTTT. It is translated as CATHRGRGSGNTIYF. Together with reference TRBV30 and TRBJ1-3, the CDR3 gives the full variable domain: SQTIHQWPATLVQPVGSPLSLECTVEGTSNPNLYWYRQAAGRGLQLLFYSVGIGQISSEVPQNLSASRPQDRQFILSSKKLLLSDSGFYLCATHRGRGSGNTIYFGEGSWLTVV.